The rows below give T cell receptor beta chains drawn from one sample of a study of T cells after yellow fever vaccination. TCRdb re-derived calls from the 5' RACE reads in MiXCR, one entry per CDR3 protein. The table lists 95,000 to 150,000 distinct CDR3 sequences, roughly 15% of them singletons. The sample here was CD8+ T cells sorted from PBMCs, taken 5 days after the yellow fever booster vaccination. These receptors all come from a young man who received the YFV17D yellow fever vaccine. Each CDR3 is given with its conserved first and last residue. Each record gives: J gene, V gene, D gene, clone size, CDR3 protein, CDR3 DNA. A D gene is named only where the DNA matches it firmly. Rows may omit the clone size; those that give it use once, few, many or a size class.

>TRBJ2-3|TRBV4-1|TRBD1|few
CASSQDPGQMTDTQYF
TGCGCCAGCAGCCAAGATCCGGGACAGATGACAGATACGCAGTATTTT
>TRBJ2-3|TRBV9|NA|few
CASSVDGDLTDTQYF
TGTGCCAGCAGCGTAGATGGGGATCTCACAGATACGCAGTATTTT
>TRBJ1-5|TRBV28|NA|NA
CASSPYALQPQHF
TGTGCCAGCAGTCCCTATGCCCTCCAGCCCCAGCATTTT
>TRBJ2-3|TRBV25-1|NA|NA
CASSDFGQTTDTQYF
TGTGCCAGCAGTGATTTTGGACAGACCACAGATACGCAGTATTTT
>TRBJ1-1|TRBV20-1|TRBD1|NA
CSASRDRDEAFF
TGCAGTGCGAGCCGGGACAGGGATGAAGCTTTCTTT
>TRBJ1-5|TRBV6-2/TRBV6-3|NA|few
CASSYSGNTNQPQHF
TGTGCCAGCAGTTACTCGGGGAATACCAATCAGCCCCAGCATTTT
>TRBJ1-5|TRBV4-1|NA|NA
CASSQDEVLSNQPQHF
TGCGCCAGCAGCCAAGATGAGGTCCTTAGCAATCAGCCCCAGCATTTT
>TRBJ2-3|TRBV6-2/TRBV6-3|NA|NA
CASSFPHRGRADTQYF
TGTGCCAGCAGTTTCCCACACAGGGGGAGGGCAGATACGCAGTATTTT
>TRBJ1-5|TRBV4-2|NA|NA
CASRQSNADSYQPQHF
TGTGCCAGCAGACAATCAAACGCGGACAGCTATCAGCCCCAGCATTTT
>TRBJ2-2|TRBV9|NA|NA
CASSASLGGELFF
TGTGCCAGCAGCGCCTCCCTCGGGGGGGAGCTGTTTTTT
>TRBJ2-2|TRBV4-3|TRBD1|few
CASSQLFLRDRDLEELFF
TGCGCCAGCAGCCAATTGTTTCTCCGGGACAGGGATTTAGAGGAGCTGTTTTTT
>TRBJ2-7|TRBV11-2|NA|few
CASSFFGQTSSYEQYF
TGTGCCAGCAGCTTTTTTGGGCAGACGAGCTCCTACGAGCAGTACTTC